This TCR beta chain is from a study of blood T cell repertoires in COVID-19 (dated by TCRdb to the early 2020s). Notes on the research overall: Samples covering the acute and convalescent phases of COVID-19 were provided by collaborators in the United States, Italy and Spain. Subjects who had been exposed to COVID-19, were actively infected with it, or had recovered from it provided the deeply sampled blood TCRbeta repertoires that made up the dataset. The repertoires were released in a freely available public database intended as a resource for research on the immune response to SARS-CoV-2. The samples were drawn from the first 160 participants of the ongoing ImmuneRACE study and from about 1,200 subjects provided by 6 global collaborators. The prospective study material was composed of cDNA or gDNA derived from T cells, B-cell-depleted T cells, or PBMCs. The sample metadata nearly always contained a de-identified subject ID, COVID-19 status, age in years and sex. Where HLA class I and class II types were available, the types were taken from metadata supplied by the sample provider, not from assay-based typing.

General conclusions and limits of the study: The quantity of clinical and demographic metadata differed by source and by participant and was supplied without curation.

To note about this clone: Its specific antigen is unknown. No per-base quality is available; no much larger clone lies one base away.

In the prospective study, participants were roughly 18 to 95 years old, resided in about two dozen geographic areas of the United States, and were enrolled through a virtual design. To assign participants to cohorts, the prospective study relied on clinical history that participants themselves reported in a screening survey and a study questionnaire. ImmuneRACE Cohort 3 recovered participants were defined by two consecutive negative NP/OP PCR tests, healthcare professional clearance, or symptom resolution. Each participant in the prospective study had whole blood, serum and a nasopharyngeal or oropharyngeal swab collected by mobile phlebotomists. Prospective study participants could optionally give additional blood draws and questionnaires over a roughly 2-month period. Prospective study blood samples were shipped either frozen or at room temperature before DNA extraction. TCRbeta CDR3 regions were amplified from genomic DNA using the immunoSEQ Assay, a bias-controlled multiplex PCR. The original methods were these. Within the assay, amplification of reference gene primers was used to estimate how many nucleated cells each sample contained. Sequence reads were collapsed and filtered to measure the absolute abundance of every unique TCRbeta CDR3 rearrangement. For each sample, productive Simpson clonality was calculated by taking the square root of Simpson's diversity index across productive rearrangements. In TCRdb, the immuneACCESS table is reduced to in-frame sequences with V and J assigned. These tables do not hold every clone; where another copy was compared, an unresolved V gene accounts for under half, and the others remain unexplained. V, J and clone size are those of that table, while D and trimming were read from the DNA. Across this sample there are about 310,000 clones, with approximately 85% seen only once. Together, the top ten hold 2.2% of the sample.

The source of this sequence is a man in his thirties or forties who had recovered from COVID-19. The sequenced sample consisted of PBMCs or T cells enriched from blood (not recorded which).

The DNA sequence is as follows: TGCAGCGTGACGGGGACAGTTACCTACGAGCAGTACTTC. The translation is CSVTGTVTYEQYF. The sequence joins TRBV29-1 to TRBJ2-7, and TRBD1 aligns with 7 junction nucleotides. The CDR3 numbers 13 residues from cysteine through phenylalanine. Only the CDR3 region is kept as DNA, spanning 39 bases read in frame from base 1. CDR1 SQVTM and CDR2 ANQGSEA are derived from the germline V gene. Trimming takes 6 bases off V and 2 bases off J; junction bases not matched to a gene: 7.